The entry below gives a single TCR beta chain sequence along with its context. Its antigen specificity is not known. Base qualities are not recorded, but no much larger clone differs from it by a single base. The data were obtained in a study of T cells in Graves' hyperthyroidism and ophthalmopathy (dated by TCRdb to between 2017 and 2020). In the study overall: Peripheral blood samples were taken at initial diagnosis, before any treatment was given. A discovery cohort of about a hundred patients, 43 with Graves' ophthalmopathy and about 58 with stable Graves' hyperthyroidism, was used to find distinguishing TCR V-J signatures. An independent validation cohort of under 20 hyperthyroidism patients and over 15 patients who later progressed to ophthalmopathy tested prospective prediction of ophthalmopathy. For training and testing, the 100 or so patients in the discovery cohort were randomly divided in a 7:3 ratio. Thyroid tissue and blood T-cell repertoires from roughly six Graves' hyperthyroidism patients were also compared in the study. After sampling, hyperthyroidism patients received methimazole starting at 30 mg daily, and ophthalmopathy patients received high-dose intravenous methylprednisolone. The paper describes TCR Vbeta CDR3 sequencing of 140 or so peripheral blood samples, made up of 43 ophthalmopathy patients, approximately 73 hyperthyroidism patients and 17 progressor patients. Results and caveats for the whole study, not just this receptor: A model built on a 13 V-J signature distinguished ophthalmopathy from stable hyperthyroidism, reaching about 88% sensitivity and 81.08% specificity in cross-validation and 80%/75% in testing. No statistical method was used to set the sample size in advance, and investigators knew the group allocation. Most expanded thyroid clonotypes (frequency above 0.001) were also detected in blood, a finding suggesting that blood repertoires may reflect thyroid immune responses. In validation, the model predicted progression to ophthalmopathy with around 71% sensitivity and around 72% specificity, a median of 6.5 months before onset.

Stable Graves' hyperthyroidism was defined as no progression to ophthalmopathy during 18 months of follow-up. The hyperthyroidism patients were between 18 and 65 years old and newly diagnosed, with a disease duration of less than 2 months. Exclusion was applied to patients with uncontrolled infections, other autoimmune diseases, pregnancy or lactation. Diagnoses relied on clinical symptoms, serum thyroxine and TRAb, thyroid ultrasound and orbital computed tomography. Ficoll-Paque density gradient centrifugation was used to isolate PBMCs from about 10 ml of fresh peripheral blood. Total RNA was extracted using Trizol reagent, and RNA quality was assessed on an Agilent 2100 Bioanalyzer. TCR beta CDR3 regions were amplified from RNA transcripts. For the first round of RT-PCR on the TCR CDR3, the HTBI primer set was used together with the Qiagen OneStep RT-PCR kit. Libraries were constructed in a second round of multiplex PCR, after which size selection and purification were carried out. Sequencing of the libraries was done on an Illumina HiSeq2000 using paired-end 100 bp reads. In the source study's methods: SOAPnuke was used to process the raw data, with reads discarded if the reads contained adapters or uncalled bases, had a mean Phred below 15, or lacked an exact constant-primer or identifier match. COPE v1.2.5 was used to merge the high-quality paired reads, and each unique nucleotide sequence was defined as a clonotype. MiTCR v1.1 was used to align the clonotypes against IMGT TRBV, TRBD and TRBJ reference segments. Only V-J combinations with frequency above 0.0001, covering 99% to 99.2% of repertoires, were analysed. A TCS score was defined as the ratio of F50 (clonal expansion) to E x V (chaos), with BLOSUM62-based TCRdist applied between CDR3 peptides within each V-J. Welch's t-statistics and random forest reduced 514 V-J features to 10 to 15, which were used in a naive Bayes classifier (R e1071). Clones were called with MiXCR by TCRdb after fastp trimmed the public reads at Q25, and only in-frame beta chains were retained. A single entry per CDR3 protein holds the most common genes and DNA from its merged rows. What appears here as the V and J calls and clone size reflects TCRdb's work, not the paper's. The sample has under 700,000 distinct CDR3 sequences on record, roughly a sixth of them singletons. The ten largest clones take up 18% of the sample.

Measured from the cysteine to the phenylalanine, the CDR3 is 14 residues long. This entry keeps only the CDR3 DNA: 42 bases, framed from base 1. The germline V gene supplies CDR1 SGDLS and CDR2 YYNGEE. V lost 0 bases and J lost 0 bases; the stretch between them is 7 bases long. The rearranged chain carries TRBV9 and TRBJ2-7; confidence is insufficient to name the D gene. This sequence originates from a young woman with Graves' hyperthyroidism. Sequenced input: blood. The nucleotide sequence is TGTGCCAGCAGCGTAGGCTCTGACTCCTACGAGCAGTACTTC. Its protein product is CASSVGSDSYEQYF. The entire variable domain, with the stretches around the CDR3 drawn from the reference TRBV9 and TRBJ2-7 proteins, is DSGVTQTPKHLITATGQRVTLRCSPRSGDLSVYWYQQSLDQGLQFLIQYYNGEERAKGNILERFSAQQFPDLHSELNLSSLELGDSALYFCASSVGSDSYEQYFGPGTRLTVT.